This TCR beta chain originates from a study of cytomegalovirus exposure and HLA in healthy donors. Study-wide results and limits: The study designated fewer than 200 TCR beta chains cytomegalovirus-associated. Usually a TCR sequence was rare, but some public TCRs were found in many donors.

Germline CDR1 reads SGHTA; CDR2 reads FQGNSA. This CDR3 is 13 amino acids long. Trimming stripped 8 bases from V and 0 bases from J, with 10 bases between. Assay: immunoSEQ multiplex PCR; the TCRdb copy retains only in-frame clones and omits some. Seen here are 150,000 to 200,000 clones, around nine tenths observed once, and the top ten hold roughly 2.7%. In the case of this clone: The antigen remains undetermined.

The sequence was collected from a man aged 18 to 30 in good health and CMV-seropositive. V gene TRBV7-2 combines with J gene TRBJ2-5; D remains unclear. The sequenced sample consisted of PBMCs. The CDR3 loop reads CASRRVNQETQYF. The CDR3 DNA reads as TGTGCCAGCCGAAGAGTCAACCAAGAGACCCAGTACTTC.